The 8 T cell receptor beta chains reported below all come from one sample, sequenced in a study of blood T cell repertoires in COVID-19. Measured with immunoSEQ multiplex PCR; TCRdb has only the in-frame clones, and not every one. The sample consists of 50,000 to 75,000 clones, 70% to 85% of them appearing once. The specimen sequenced was peripheral blood. Receptor source: a man aged 60 to 69 with acute or convalescent COVID-19.

This clone came up a few times. The V gene is TRBV6-5, the J gene TRBJ1-1; D is perhaps TRBD1 (6 bases). The CDR3 sequence is 15 residues long. Germline loops: CDR1 MNHEY, CDR2 SVGAGI. Trimming left V 4 bases short and J 5 bases short, with 17 bases between. The DNA of the CDR3 is TGTGCCAGCAGTTCCTCGGGGGGGGCCGGAACTGAAGCTTTCTTT. It codes for CASSSSGGAGTEAFF.

The chain joins TRBV28 to TRBJ1-5, with 8 bases fitting TRBD1. Germline values: CDR1 MDHEN, CDR2 SYDVKM. This CDR3 has 15 amino acids. V was clipped by 6 bases and J by 2 bases; unmatched bases: 6. As DNA, the CDR3 is TGTGCCAGCAGAACAGGGGGGGTGGGCAATCAGCCCCAGCATTTT. It yields the protein CASRTGGVGNQPQHF.

As to this clone: Other DNA sequences in the same sample also yield this CDR3. The chain combines TRBV19 with TRBJ1-1; D is possibly TRBD1 (6 bases). The V gene lost 1 base and the J gene lost 4 bases, with 10 bases spanning the gap. The CDR3 is 14 residues long. Germline-derived CDR1 and CDR2 are LNHDA and SQIVND (reference sequence). The CDR3 sequence: CASSIGGGPTEAFF. As DNA, the CDR3 is TGTGCCAGTAGTATAGGCGGGGGCCCCACTGAAGCTTTCTTT.

V and J are TRBV19 and TRBJ2-5; a weak D match, TRBD2 (6 bases). The ends were cut back, 3 bases at V and 5 bases at J, with 16 bases in the middle. This CDR3 has 15 amino acids. Germline-derived CDR1 and CDR2 are LNHDA and SQIVND (reference sequence). The CDR3 sequence: CASSIFPGEGETQYF. The CDR3 DNA reads as TGTGCCAGTAGTATCTTTCCGGGAGAGGGGGAGACCCAGTACTTC.

This clone was seen a handful of times. The J gene is TRBJ2-5, the V gene TRBV7-2, with TRBD2 matching over 14 bases. CDR3 length: 15 residues. The germline V gene encodes CDR1 SGHTA and CDR2 FQGNSA. The J segment lost 5 bases and the V segment lost 5 bases, leaving 4 bases of the junction unmatched. The CDR3 sequence is CASSKRTSGRETQYF. The CDR3 DNA reads as TGTGCCAGCAGCAAAAGGACTAGCGGGAGGGAGACCCAGTACTTC.

CDR3 DNA sequence: TGTGCCAGCAGCGCGCGACAGGGAACGAACACCGGGGAGCTGTTTTTT. Translation gives CASSARQGTNTGELFF. The chain is built from TRBV9 and TRBJ2-2; the match to TRBD1 covers 7 bases. The CDR3 loop spans 16 amino acids. Germline V lookup: CDR1 SGDLS, CDR2 YYNGEE. The V segment lost 3 bases and the J segment 0 bases; nucleotides outside the gene matches: 5. The full variable domain, its missing parts supplied by reference TRBV9 and TRBJ2-2, is DSGVTQTPKHLITATGQRVTLRCSPRSGDLSVYWYQQSLDQGLQFLIQYYNGEERAKGNILERFSAQQFPDLHSELNLSSLELGDSALYFCASSARQGTNTGELFFGEGSRLTVL.

The chain couples TRBV11-2 to TRBJ1-5; unclear D gene. Trimming removed 5 bases at V and 4 bases at J, with 6 bases between. From germline, CDR1 is SGHAT and CDR2 FQNNGV. The CDR3 sequence is 12 residues long. CDR3 sequence reads: CASSHTNQPQHF. CDR3 DNA sequence: TGTGCCAGCAGCCACACGAATCAGCCCCAGCATTTT.

This clone has only a few counts. The chain links TRBV28 to TRBJ2-3, with TRBD2 matching 8 bases. J gave up 9 bases and V 2 bases, and 7 bases lay outside the gene matches. The CDR3 spans 14 residues. Germline V gene sequence: CDR1 MDHEN, CDR2 SYDVKM. The CDR3 sequence is CASSLNAGGGTQYF. CDR3 in DNA: TGTGCCAGCAGTTTAAATGCGGGAGGCGGGACGCAGTATTTT.